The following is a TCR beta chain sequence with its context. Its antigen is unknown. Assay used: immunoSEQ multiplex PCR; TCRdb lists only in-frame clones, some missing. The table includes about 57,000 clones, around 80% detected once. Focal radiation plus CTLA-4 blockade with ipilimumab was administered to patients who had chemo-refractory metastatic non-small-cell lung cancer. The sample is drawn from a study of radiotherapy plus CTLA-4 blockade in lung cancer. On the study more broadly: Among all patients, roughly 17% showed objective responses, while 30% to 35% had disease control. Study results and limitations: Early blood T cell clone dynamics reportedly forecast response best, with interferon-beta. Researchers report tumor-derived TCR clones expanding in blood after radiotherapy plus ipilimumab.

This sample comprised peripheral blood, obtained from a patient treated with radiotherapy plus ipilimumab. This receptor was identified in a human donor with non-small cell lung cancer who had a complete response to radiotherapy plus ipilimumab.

CDR3 DNA sequence: TGCGCCAGCAGCTTGGGGGTTCCTTCAGGCGGGGAGCTGTTTTTT. Translated, it gives CASSLGVPSGGELFF. The gene calls are TRBV5-1 and TRBJ2-2; no firm D call. Germline loops: CDR1 SGHRS, CDR2 YFSETQ. Trimming took 0 bases from V and 7 from J, leaving 13 bases between them. This CDR3 has 15 residues.